This TCR beta chain emerged from a study of blood T cell repertoires in COVID-19. V was clipped by 4 bases and J by 3 bases, with 16 bases between them. CDR3 length: 16 residues. Germline V gene lookup returns CDR1 SGHTA and CDR2 FQGNSA. Original analysis: Reference gene primer amplification yielded estimated nucleated cell counts. The table came from immunoSEQ multiplex PCR; TCRdb's copy has only in-frame clones and leaves some out. V, J and clone size are taken as reported in that table, and D and trimming were inferred from the DNA itself. Of around 95,000 clones listed, 91% are singletons. The chain is built from TRBV7-2 and TRBJ2-1, with D maybe TRBD1 (6 bases). This receptor was taken from a man aged 50-60 years with active COVID-19. Sequencing used peripheral blood. Here the CDR3 DNA reads TGTGCCAGCAGCTCAGGGGTCCTGGGACACTACAATGAGCAGTTCTTC. Amino acids: CASSSGVLGHYNEQFF.